This T cell receptor beta chain came from a study of cytomegalovirus exposure and HLA in healthy donors. Whole-study results and caveats: Most TCR sequences were seen very rarely across donors, but some public TCRs occurred in many.

PCR used 60 Vbeta primers and 13 Jbeta primers. Sequencing was performed with immunoSEQ multiplex PCR; in TCRdb, only in-frame clones are kept and a portion is missing. Here the sample spans 100,000 to 150,000 clones, about three quarters being singletons. Points on this clone: Antigen unknown.

The source of this sequence is a woman in her thirties or forties in good health and CMV-seropositive. Source material: PBMCs.

The CDR3 DNA sequence: TGCGCCAGCAGCTTTAGCGGGGGGGGAGAGACCCAGTACTTC. This codes for CASSFSGGGETQYF. This chain uses TRBV5-1 with TRBJ2-5; 11 nucleotides line up with TRBD2. Unmatched junction bases numbered 1, after V lost 2 bases and J lost 4 bases. Germline V gene lookup returns CDR1 SGHRS and CDR2 YFSETQ. The CDR3 has 14 amino acids. The full variable domain, completed using reference TRBV5-1 and TRBJ2-5, is KAGVTQTPRYLIKTRGQQVTLSCSPISGHRSVSWYQQTPGQGLQFLFEYFSETQRNKGNFPGRFSGRQFSNSRSEMNVSTLELGDSALYLCASSFSGGGETQYFGPGTRLLVL.